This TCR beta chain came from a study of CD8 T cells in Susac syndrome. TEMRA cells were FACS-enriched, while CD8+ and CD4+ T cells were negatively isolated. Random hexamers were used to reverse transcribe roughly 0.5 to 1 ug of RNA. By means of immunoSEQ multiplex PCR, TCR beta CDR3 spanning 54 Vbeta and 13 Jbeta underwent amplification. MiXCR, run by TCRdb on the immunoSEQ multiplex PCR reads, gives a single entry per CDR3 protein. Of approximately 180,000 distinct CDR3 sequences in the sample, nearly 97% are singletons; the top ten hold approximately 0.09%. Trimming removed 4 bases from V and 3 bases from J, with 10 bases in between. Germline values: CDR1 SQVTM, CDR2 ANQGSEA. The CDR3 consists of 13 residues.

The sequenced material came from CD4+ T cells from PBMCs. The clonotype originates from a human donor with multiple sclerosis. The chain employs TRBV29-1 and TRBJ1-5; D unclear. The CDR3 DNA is TGCAGCGTTGTAACAGACCTCAATCAGCCCCAGCATTTT. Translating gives CSVVTDLNQPQHF.